A selection of T cell receptor beta chains follows, all from one sample in a study of blood T cells in healthy people across ages. TCRdb itself ran the 5' RACE reads through MiXCR, one entry per CDR3 protein. Of about 1 million distinct CDR3 sequences listed, less than 50% were seen once; the top ten hold approximately 17%. The material sequenced was blood. These receptors were obtained from a woman aged 60-70 years in good health. Each CDR3 is given with its conserved first and last residue. The order of the fields is V gene, J gene, D gene, clone size, CDR3 DNA, CDR3 protein. A D gene is named only where the DNA matches it firmly. Clone size, where shown, is once, few, many, or a class for clones that have expanded.

v_call: TRBV6-5; j_call: TRBJ2-2; d_call: TRBD1; clone_size: -; cdr3_nt: TGTGCCAGCAGTTACCGTCATCCGGGACAGGGGGCGCGTAACACCGGGGAGCTGTTTTTT; cdr3_aa: CASSYRHPGQGARNTGELFF
v_call: TRBV9; j_call: TRBJ2-3; d_call: -; clone_size: few; cdr3_nt: TGTGCCAGCAGCGGGAGGCTGGCTAGTGGCACAGATACGCAGTATTTT; cdr3_aa: CASSGRLASGTDTQYF
v_call: TRBV6-6; j_call: TRBJ1-6; d_call: -; clone_size: few; cdr3_nt: TGTGCCAGCGGGGCCGCCAACGACTCACCCCTCCACTTT; cdr3_aa: CASGAANDSPLHF
v_call: TRBV7-2; j_call: TRBJ2-3; d_call: -; clone_size: -; cdr3_nt: TGTGCCAGCAGCTACCGGGACGCAGTGGATACGCAGTATTTT; cdr3_aa: CASSYRDAVDTQYF
v_call: TRBV18; j_call: TRBJ2-7; d_call: TRBD2; clone_size: -; cdr3_nt: TGTGCCAGCTCACCAGATAGCGGGAGCGAGCAGTACTTC; cdr3_aa: CASSPDSGSEQYF
v_call: TRBV27; j_call: TRBJ2-1; d_call: -; clone_size: -; cdr3_nt: TGTGCCAGCAGTTTAGCGGGGGCTAGCGGACACAATGAGCAGTTCTTC; cdr3_aa: CASSLAGASGHNEQFF
v_call: TRBV10-2; j_call: TRBJ2-3; d_call: -; clone_size: -; cdr3_nt: TGCGCCAGCAGTGAGTCAGTTCCTTCCACAGATACGCAGTATTTT; cdr3_aa: CASSESVPSTDTQYF
v_call: TRBV25-1; j_call: TRBJ1-2; d_call: TRBD1; clone_size: -; cdr3_nt: TGTGCCAGCAGTGTGGGACAGGGGGCAGGTGATGGCTACACCTTC; cdr3_aa: CASSVGQGAGDGYTF
v_call: TRBV12-3/TRBV12-4; j_call: TRBJ1-5; d_call: -; clone_size: -; cdr3_nt: TGTGCCAGCAGCATGGGGGGGGTAGGACAGCCCCAGCATTTT; cdr3_aa: CASSMGGVGQPQHF
v_call: TRBV18; j_call: TRBJ2-5; d_call: TRBD1; clone_size: -; cdr3_nt: TGTGCCAGCTCACCCGGGACAGGGGATGAGACCCAGTACTTC; cdr3_aa: CASSPGTGDETQYF
v_call: TRBV28; j_call: TRBJ2-7; d_call: -; clone_size: -; cdr3_nt: TGTGCCAGCAGTGAAACCGCCTTGTCCTACGAGCAGTACTTC; cdr3_aa: CASSETALSYEQYF
v_call: TRBV30; j_call: TRBJ1-2; d_call: -; clone_size: few; cdr3_nt: TGTGCCTGGAGTGTTACAGGGTTAGCTAACTATGGCTACACCTTC; cdr3_aa: CAWSVTGLANYGYTF
v_call: TRBV2; j_call: TRBJ2-4; d_call: -; clone_size: -; cdr3_nt: TGTGCCAGCAGGGTAATGACAGGATTAGGGTACTTC; cdr3_aa: CASRVMTGLGYF
v_call: TRBV10-3; j_call: TRBJ2-7; d_call: TRBD2; clone_size: -; cdr3_nt: TGTGCCACCAGTGAGTCTGATAGCGGGAAGTACGAGCAGTACTTC; cdr3_aa: CATSESDSGKYEQYF
v_call: TRBV6-5; j_call: TRBJ2-5; d_call: -; clone_size: few; cdr3_nt: TGTGCCAGCAGTTACGATCAGACACGACGGGAGACCCAGTACTTC; cdr3_aa: CASSYDQTRRETQYF
v_call: TRBV11-2; j_call: TRBJ1-1; d_call: -; clone_size: -; cdr3_nt: TGTGCCAGCAGCTTAGATCAGGGACACACTGAAGCTTTCTTT; cdr3_aa: CASSLDQGHTEAFF
v_call: TRBV6-1; j_call: TRBJ1-2; d_call: -; clone_size: -; cdr3_nt: TGTGCCAGCAGTGAAGTAGAGACAGCCTATGGCTACACCTTC; cdr3_aa: CASSEVETAYGYTF
v_call: TRBV2; j_call: TRBJ2-7; d_call: -; clone_size: -; cdr3_nt: TGTGCCACCCAGGGGATCTCCTACGAGCAGTACTTC; cdr3_aa: CATQGISYEQYF
v_call: TRBV29-1; j_call: TRBJ2-5; d_call: -; clone_size: -; cdr3_nt: TGCAACGTTTCTGACTCAGAGACCCAGTACTTC; cdr3_aa: CNVSDSETQYF
v_call: TRBV3-1; j_call: TRBJ2-3; d_call: TRBD2; clone_size: few; cdr3_nt: TGTGCCAGCAGCCAAGATAGACTAGCGGGAACCACAGATACGCAGTATTTT; cdr3_aa: CASSQDRLAGTTDTQYF
v_call: TRBV4-1; j_call: TRBJ1-5; d_call: -; clone_size: -; cdr3_nt: TGCGCCAGCAGCCAAGGTTGGACACGGAAGAATCAGCCCCAGCATTTT; cdr3_aa: CASSQGWTRKNQPQHF
v_call: TRBV29-1; j_call: TRBJ2-3; d_call: TRBD1; clone_size: -; cdr3_nt: TGCAGCGCACCGACAGGGGATGATGCAGATACGCAGTATTTT; cdr3_aa: CSAPTGDDADTQYF